Listed here are 24 T cell receptor beta chains from one sample, sequenced in a study of early T cells in non-severe SARS-CoV-2 infection (dated by TCRdb to about 2021). Library preparation employed 5' RACE. For sequencing, a NextSeq 500 was employed. The raw public data were reprocessed by TCRdb itself: fastp quality trimming at Q25, MiXCR clonotype calling, in-frame beta chains only. Each CDR3 protein gets just one entry, which takes the most common genes and DNA from the rows behind it. The sample table lists more than 60,000 distinct CDR3 sequences, under 15% of them with a count of one. The ten largest clones capture roughly 8.3% of the sample. The sample was whole blood. The receptors were gathered from an adult who was a healthcare worker with PCR-confirmed SARS-CoV-2 infection or an uninfected control (not recorded which).

This clonotype was recorded many times. The V and J genes are TRBV4-1 and TRBJ2-7; 10 bases line up with TRBD2. Germline V gene sequence: CDR1 MGHRA, CDR2 YSYEKL. The CDR3 loop spans 16 amino acids. V lost 5 bases and J lost 6; bases outside the gene matches: 13. The CDR3 region has the DNA TGCGCCAGCAGCACAACCGGGCTAGCGGGAGATCCCGAGCAGTACTTC. This gives the protein CASSTTGLAGDPEQYF.

This clonotype was seen repeatedly, ten times or more. The chain couples TRBV5-1 to TRBJ1-4, with D possibly TRBD1 on 5 matching bases. The CDR3 covers 13 residues. The V gene lost 4 bases and the J gene lost 6 bases, with 10 bases spanning the gap. CDR1 is SGHRS, CDR2 YFSETQ, per germline. CDR3 residues: CASSTDSYEKLFF. CDR3 in DNA: TGCGCCAGCAGCACTGACAGCTATGAAAAACTGTTTTTT.

This clonotype was seen a few times. The chain joins TRBV20-1 to TRBJ2-7; maybe TRBD2 (5 bases). Trimming removed 0 bases from V and 2 bases from J, with 11 bases in between. The CDR3 covers 14 residues. Germline assignment: CDR1 DFQATT and CDR2 SNEGSKA (reference sequence). The DNA for the CDR3 is TGCAGTGCTAGAGATCCACTAGACCCCTACGAGCAGTACTTC. Residues: CSARDPLDPYEQYF.

This sequence joins TRBV28 and TRBJ2-5, with no clear D. The CDR3 loop spans 16 amino acids. CDR1 is MDHEN and CDR2 is SYDVKM in the germline V gene. The V and J ends lost 7 bases and 4 bases respectively, with 22 bases between them. The CDR3 nucleotides read TGTGCCAGCATCTCAAGGATAGGACCCGTGGGAGAGACCCAGTACTTC. It yields the protein CASISRIGPVGETQYF.

The chain uses TRBV5-6 and TRBJ2-7, with D hard to call. This CDR3 comprises 13 residues. V dropped 4 bases and J dropped 3 bases, with 11 bases sitting between them. Germline CDR1 SGHDT, CDR2 YYEEEE. The chain's CDR3 is CASSRAKNYEQYF. The CDR3 DNA reads TGTGCCAGCAGCCGGGCCAAAAACTACGAGCAGTACTTC.

This clonotype was recorded at least ten times. The gene calls are TRBV6-6 and TRBJ1-2; no clear D gene. This CDR3 comprises 13 residues. Per germline, CDR1 MNHNY and CDR2 SVGAGI (reference sequence). Trimming removed 5 bases from V and 8 bases from J, with 15 bases in between. The CDR3 sequence is CASSPQDTGGYTF. Written as DNA, the CDR3 is TGTGCCAGCAGTCCTCAGGATACGGGCGGCTACACCTTC.

The V gene is TRBV3-1, the J gene TRBJ2-7, with D perhaps matching TRBD1 or TRBD2 (5 bases each). In germline, CDR1 is LGHDT, CDR2 YNNKEL (reference sequence). There are 15 residues in the CDR3. V lost 4 bases, J lost 2 bases, and 15 bases lay in between. CDR3 sequence reads: CASSLGDWGTYEQYF. The CDR3 DNA is TGTGCCAGCAGCCTGGGGGATTGGGGAACCTACGAGCAGTACTTC.

This chain joins TRBV7-7 and TRBJ2-3; 8 bases align to TRBD2. In germline, CDR1 is SSHAT, CDR2 FNYEAQ (reference sequence). The CDR3 loop spans 14 amino acids. Trimming took 2 bases from V and 6 from J; bases not matched to a gene: 4. The CDR3 loop reads CASSLKRGLDTQYF. DNA for the CDR3: TGTGCCAGCAGCTTAAAGCGGGGGCTGGATACGCAGTATTTT.

In this sample, this clonotype turned up many times. This sequence joins TRBV27 and TRBJ2-3; TRBD2 might be the D (5 bases). The CDR3 has 16 residues. Trimming pared 4 bases from V and 6 bases from J, leaving 20 bases between. Germline CDR1 reads MNHEY; CDR2 reads SMNVEV (reference sequence). The CDR3 region has the DNA TGTGCCAGCAGTTCTACGGACTGGGCCTTTAGTGATACGCAGTATTTT. This sequence encodes CASSSTDWAFSDTQYF.

To note about this clonotype: One end of the junction is discordant with germline, which a read error may explain. The rearrangement uses TRBV28 and TRBJ2-4; D gene unclear. CDR3 length equals 14 residues. Germline assignment: CDR1 MDHEN and CDR2 SYDVKM. CDR3 residues: CASSLGSFGGLWNF. The CDR3 region has the DNA TGTGCCAGCAGTTTAGGGTCATTTGGCGGCCTATGGAACTTC.

At least ten counts were recorded for this clonotype. J is TRBJ2-2 and V is TRBV5-1, with TRBD2 matching 12 bases. The CDR3 has 16 residues. Germline values: CDR1 SGHRS, CDR2 YFSETQ. The ends lost 4 bases at V and 3 bases at J; junction bases unmatched: 4. The CDR3 DNA reads TGCGCCAGCAGCCTCCGACTAGCGGGGGACACCGGGGAGCTGTTTTTT. Translation gives CASSLRLAGDTGELFF.

V gene TRBV20-1 combines with J gene TRBJ2-1; TRBD1 might be the D (5 bases). V shed 6 bases and J shed 4 bases, with 10 bases lying between them. The CDR3 sequence is 12 residues long. Germline V CDR1 and CDR2: DFQATT, SNEGSKA (reference sequence). The CDR3 spells CSATHRYNEQFF. The CDR3 nucleotides read TGCAGTGCCACCCACAGGTACAATGAGCAGTTCTTC.

This clonotype was seen ten or more times. This chain links TRBV6-2 or TRBV6-3 with TRBJ1-1, with 9 positions matching TRBD1. V lost 7 bases to trimming and J lost 9 bases; unmatched junction nucleotides: 6. Germline CDR1 is MNHEY and CDR2 is SVGEGT. The CDR3 covers 12 residues. DNA of the CDR3: TGTGCCAGCATCAAGGGGACAGGGAAAGCTTTCTTT. This codes for CASIKGTGKAFF.

This clonotype was seen at least ten times. CDR3 coding DNA: TGTGCCAGCAGTTGGCCACGGGTTAGCGGACTGTACAATGAGCAGTTCTTC. Residues: CASSWPRVSGLYNEQFF. The V and J genes are TRBV6-6 and TRBJ2-1, with D perhaps matching TRBD2 (6 bases). CDR3 size: 17 residues. V lost 4 bases, J lost 4 bases, and 20 bases lay in between. The V gene's germline CDR1 is MNHNY and CDR2 SVGAGI (reference sequence).

This clonotype has only a few counts. The CDR3 reads CASSLRILGTGELFF. The CDR3 DNA is TGTGCCAGCAGCTTGAGGATCCTGGGCACCGGGGAGCTGTTTTTT. J is TRBJ2-2 and V is TRBV5-4; D is unclear. Germline V gene sequence: CDR1 SGHNT, CDR2 YYREEE (reference sequence). V lost 1 base and J 4 bases, leaving 11 bases between the germline ends. The CDR3 length is 15 residues.

The chain recombines TRBV5-6 with TRBJ2-5; perhaps TRBD2 as D (6 bases). The CDR3 covers 13 residues. Germline CDR1 reads SGHDT; CDR2 reads YYEEEE. Trimming cost V 0 bases and J 7 bases, with 10 bases left between them. Here the CDR3 reads CASSLAGEGTQYF. CDR3 sequence (DNA): TGTGCCAGCAGCTTGGCGGGGGAAGGGACCCAGTACTTC.

The chain carries TRBV6-2 or TRBV6-3 and TRBJ1-5, with 7 bases aligning to TRBD1. Per the germline V gene, CDR1 is MNHEY and CDR2 is SVGEGT. CDR3 size: 15 residues. The ends lost 4 bases at V and 4 bases at J; junction bases unmatched: 7. This CDR3 reads CASSSAGTVNQPQHF. The CDR3, as DNA: TGTGCCAGCAGTTCAGCCGGGACAGTGAATCAGCCCCAGCATTTT.

For the CDR3, the DNA is TGCAGTGCTAGAGGGGCTAGCGGGATTTCTGAGCAGTTCTTC. This codes for CSARGASGISEQFF. This rearrangement joins TRBV20-1 to TRBJ2-1, with TRBD2 matching 9 bases. The CDR3 has 14 amino acids. The germline V gene encodes CDR1 DFQATT and CDR2 SNEGSKA (reference sequence). J was trimmed by 9 bases and V by 1 base; bases with no gene match: 7.

This clonotype has ten or more counts. The V call is TRBV29-1, the J call TRBJ1-5; possible D gene TRBD1, 5 bases. The germline V gene has CDR1 SQVTM and CDR2 ANQGSEA. The length of the CDR3 is 12 residues. V was pared by 5 bases and J by 3 bases, with 8 bases between. The CDR3 loop is CSVRGDNQPQHF. In DNA, the CDR3 is TGCAGCGTTCGGGGGGACAATCAGCCCCAGCATTTT.

The chain recombines TRBV5-5 with TRBJ1-1; D not certain. The germline V gene encodes CDR1 SGHKS and CDR2 YYEKEE (reference sequence). V was cut by 2 bases and J by 4 bases, with 9 bases left in between. CDR3 size: 13 residues. The CDR3: CASSLGKGTEAFF. The CDR3 nucleotides are TGTGCCAGCAGCTTAGGGAAGGGCACTGAAGCTTTCTTT. Full variable domain (outside the CDR3, taken from reference TRBV5-5 and TRBJ1-1): DAGVTQSPTHLIKTRGQQVTLRCSPISGHKSVSWYQQVLGQGPQFIFQYYEKEERGRGNFPDRFSARQFPNYSSELNVNALLLGDSALYLCASSLGKGTEAFFGQGTRLTVV.

This clonotype was seen only a few times. The rearrangement joins TRBV7-9 to TRBJ2-7; 10 nucleotides agree with TRBD1. The CDR3 covers 15 residues. Germline V gene lookup returns CDR1 SEHNR and CDR2 FQNEAQ (reference sequence). Unmatched junction bases numbered 5, after V lost 1 base and J lost 5 bases. The chain's CDR3 is CASSLEGQGRDEQYF. The CDR3 nucleotides are TGTGCCAGCAGCTTAGAGGGACAGGGGAGGGACGAGCAGTACTTC.

V and J are TRBV2 and TRBJ2-3, with a weak D call TRBD1 (6 bases). CDR3 length: 15 amino acids. Germline V gene lookup returns CDR1 SNHLY and CDR2 FYNNEI. Trimming took 6 bases from V and 0 from J, leaving 13 bases between them. This chain's CDR3 is CASREQGVSTDTQYF. The CDR3 DNA is TGTGCCAGCAGGGAACAGGGAGTTAGCACAGATACGCAGTATTTT.

This clonotype came up a few times. V gene TRBV28 combines with J gene TRBJ2-7, with a possible D match to TRBD1 (6 bases). Germline V gives CDR1 MDHEN, CDR2 SYDVKM. The CDR3 runs to 16 residues. Trimming cost V 5 bases and J 1 base, with 18 bases left between them. The CDR3 loop is CASSLTGTPSSYEQYF. The CDR3 region has the DNA TGTGCCAGCAGTCTCACCGGGACACCTAGTTCCTACGAGCAGTACTTC.

At least ten counts were recorded for this clonotype. The gene calls are TRBV29-1 and TRBJ2-3; the match to TRBD1 covers 7 bases. V gave up 7 bases and J gave up 2 bases; unmatched junction bases: 3. The CDR3 runs 12 residues. Germline-derived CDR1 and CDR2 are SQVTM and ANQGSEA. CDR3 loop: CSGGQNTDTQYF. The CDR3 bases are TGCAGCGGGGGACAGAACACAGATACGCAGTATTTT.